A single sample is the source of the 16 T cell receptor beta chains below, sequenced in a study of monozygotic twins with inflammatory bowel disease. Each CDR3 protein gets one entry in TCRdb, which reprocessed the 5' RACE reads and gives no DNA. This sample's clone table lists over 110,000 distinct CDR3 sequences. Sequencing was done on a sample of blood. These receptors originate from a human donor with ulcerative colitis or Crohn's disease, or a healthy co-twin of an affected twin (not recorded which).

The chain joins TRBV20-1 to TRBJ1-6; TCRdb's D call, TRBD1, is unchecked because there is no DNA. CDR3 length: 14 amino acids. Germline V CDR1 and CDR2: DFQATT, SNEGSKA (reference sequence). The CDR3 sequence: CSAAPGRNNSPLHF.

The CDR3 protein is CASSLSIHSGANVLTF. The genes are TRBV11-2 and TRBJ2-6. CDR3 length: 16 residues. From germline, CDR1 is SGHAT and CDR2 FQNNGV.

This chain joins TRBV6-5 and TRBJ2-3; the D call of TRBD1 rests on TCRdb alone, since no DNA is present to check it. Germline CDR1 and CDR2: MNHEY and SVGAGI. This CDR3 region has 15 residues. The CDR3 reads CASSYQGPLTDTQYF.

The chain joins TRBV20-1 to TRBJ1-4; TCRdb's D call of TRBD1 is untestable without DNA. This CDR3 has 12 residues. Germline V gives CDR1 DFQATT, CDR2 SNEGSKA (reference sequence). CDR3 loop: CSASEGGRKLFF.

V and J are TRBV4-3 and TRBJ2-4; the TRBD1 assignment by TCRdb is unverifiable without DNA. CDR1 and CDR2 (germline): LGHNA, YSLEER. This CDR3 spans 16 amino acids. The CDR3 protein is CASSQAPVVGKNIQYF.

The rearrangement links TRBV29-1 to TRBJ2-4; TCRdb outputs TRBD2, but without DNA this stays unchecked. This CDR3 region has 13 residues. Germline CDR1 and CDR2: SQVTM and ANQGSEA. The CDR3 sequence is CSVEGTVKNIQYF.

J is TRBJ2-1 and V is TRBV27. This CDR3 region has 15 residues. Germline assignment: CDR1 MNHEY and CDR2 SMNVEV (reference sequence). The CDR3 is CASSLSRGVYNEQFF.

V is TRBV10-3 and J is TRBJ2-7; the TCRdb D gene call, TRBD2, has no DNA to confirm it. The CDR3 is made up of 15 amino acids. Germline CDR1 is ENHRY and CDR2 is SYGVKD. The chain's CDR3 is CAISESAQEAYEQYF.

The chain employs TRBV12-3 or TRBV12-4 and TRBJ2-7. CDR3 length: 13 residues. This chain's CDR3 is CASSPHSDFEQYF.

The CDR3 here is CASSLAQVRGTIYF. This chain connects TRBV5-6 to TRBJ1-3; TCRdb gives TRBD1 as the D gene, but with no DNA this cannot be confirmed. The CDR3 covers 14 residues. Germline V gene data show CDR1 as SGHDT and CDR2 as YYEEEE.

The J gene is TRBJ2-5, the V gene TRBV5-1; TCRdb calls TRBD2, which cannot be checked without DNA. The CDR3 runs to 14 residues. The germline V gene has CDR1 SGHRS and CDR2 YFSETQ. The CDR3 region is CASSLRQGGETQYF.

The V and J genes are TRBV24-1 and TRBJ2-3. This CDR3 is 15 amino acids long. CDR1 is KGHDR and CDR2 is SFDVKD in the germline V gene. CDR3 sequence reads: CATSDSGEGTDTQYF.

This rearrangement joins TRBV10-3 to TRBJ2-7. Germline lookup yields CDR1 ENHRY and CDR2 SYGVKD. CDR3 length: 14 amino acids. The CDR3 loop reads CAISDERGSYEQYF.

The CDR3 protein is CASSPQQGIGYTF. This rearrangement joins TRBV6-5 to TRBJ1-2; the D gene TCRdb calls, TRBD1, cannot be checked with no DNA. CDR1 and CDR2 (germline): MNHEY, SVGAGI. This CDR3 comprises 13 residues.

V usage is TRBV15 and J usage is TRBJ1-3. In germline, CDR1 is LNHNV, CDR2 YYDKDF (reference sequence). The CDR3 sequence is 14 residues long. This chain's CDR3 is CATSRYTSGNTIYF.

This rearrangement joins TRBV30 to TRBJ2-3; as DNA is missing, the TRBD2 call by TCRdb cannot be tested. In germline, CDR1 is GTSNPN, CDR2 SVGIG (reference sequence). This CDR3 is 20 amino acids long. The CDR3 region is CAWSVRGLAGGPGMTDTQYF.